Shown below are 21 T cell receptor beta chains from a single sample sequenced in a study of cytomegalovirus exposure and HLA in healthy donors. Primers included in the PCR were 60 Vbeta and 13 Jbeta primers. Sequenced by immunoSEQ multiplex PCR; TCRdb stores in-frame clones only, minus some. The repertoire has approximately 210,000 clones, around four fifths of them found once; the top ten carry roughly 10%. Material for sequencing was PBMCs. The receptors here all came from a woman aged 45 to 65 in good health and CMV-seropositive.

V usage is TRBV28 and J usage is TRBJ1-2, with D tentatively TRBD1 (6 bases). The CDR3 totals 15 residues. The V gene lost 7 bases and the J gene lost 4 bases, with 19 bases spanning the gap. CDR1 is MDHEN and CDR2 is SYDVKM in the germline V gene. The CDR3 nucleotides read TGTGCCAGCAAGGAGGGGGGGGCGCGGTTCTATGGCTACACCTTC. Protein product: CASKEGGARFYGYTF.

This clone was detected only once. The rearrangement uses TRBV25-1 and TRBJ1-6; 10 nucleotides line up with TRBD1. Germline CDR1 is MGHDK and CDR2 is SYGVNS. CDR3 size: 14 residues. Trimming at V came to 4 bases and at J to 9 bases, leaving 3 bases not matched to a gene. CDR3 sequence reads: CASSVRTGGSPLHF. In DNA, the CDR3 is TGTGCCAGCAGTGTTCGGACAGGGGGTTCACCCCTCCACTTT. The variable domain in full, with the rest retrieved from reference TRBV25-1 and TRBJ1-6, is EADIYQTPRYLVIGTGKKITLECSQTMGHDKMYWYQQDPGMELHLIHYSYGVNSTEKGDLSSESTVSRIRTEHFPLTLESARPSHTSQYLCASSVRTGGSPLHFGNGTRLTVT.

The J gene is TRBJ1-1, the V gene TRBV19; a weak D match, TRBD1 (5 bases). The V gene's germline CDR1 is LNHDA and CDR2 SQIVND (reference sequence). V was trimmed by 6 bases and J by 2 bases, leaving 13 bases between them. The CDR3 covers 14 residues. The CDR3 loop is CASRKGLYNTEAFF. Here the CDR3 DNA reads TGTGCCAGTAGGAAGGGACTCTATAACACTGAAGCTTTCTTT.

CDR3 DNA sequence: TGTGCCAGCAGCAGGGGGCCGAAAAATGAAAAACTGTTTTTT. It is translated as CASSRGPKNEKLFF. The genes are TRBV6-1 and TRBJ1-4, with 8 bases fitting TRBD1. V gave up 6 bases and J gave up 5 bases; unmatched junction bases: 5. The CDR3 has 14 amino acids. Germline assignment: CDR1 MNHNS and CDR2 SASEGT.

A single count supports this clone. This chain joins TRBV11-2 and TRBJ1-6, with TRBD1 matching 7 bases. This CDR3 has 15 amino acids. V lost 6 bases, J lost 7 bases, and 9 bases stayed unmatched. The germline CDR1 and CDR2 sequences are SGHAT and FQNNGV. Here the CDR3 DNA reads TGTGCCAGCAGTCGGGGGGGGACAGAAAATTCACCCCTCCACTTT. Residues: CASSRGGTENSPLHF.

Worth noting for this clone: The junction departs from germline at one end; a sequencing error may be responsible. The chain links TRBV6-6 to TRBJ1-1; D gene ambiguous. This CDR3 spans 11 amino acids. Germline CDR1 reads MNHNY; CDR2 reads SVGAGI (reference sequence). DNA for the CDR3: TGTGCCAGCAGGCAGAACGCTGAAGCTTTCTTT. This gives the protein CASRQNAEAFF.

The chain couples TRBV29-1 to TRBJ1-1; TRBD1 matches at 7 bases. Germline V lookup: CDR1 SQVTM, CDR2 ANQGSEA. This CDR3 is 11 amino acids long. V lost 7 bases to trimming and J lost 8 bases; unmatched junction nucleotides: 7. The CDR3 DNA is TGCAGCGGACAGGGCCGGTTCGAAGCTTTCTTT. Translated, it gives CSGQGRFEAFF.

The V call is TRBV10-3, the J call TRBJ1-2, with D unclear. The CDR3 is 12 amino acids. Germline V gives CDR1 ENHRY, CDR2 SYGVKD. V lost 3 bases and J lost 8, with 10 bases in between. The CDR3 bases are TGTGCCATCAGTGACCCCCACGGGGGCTACACCTTC. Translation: CAISDPHGGYTF.

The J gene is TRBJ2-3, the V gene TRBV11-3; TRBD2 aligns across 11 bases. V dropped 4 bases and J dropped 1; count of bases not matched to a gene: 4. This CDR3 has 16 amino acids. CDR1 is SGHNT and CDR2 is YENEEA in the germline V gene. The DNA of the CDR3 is TGTGCCAGCAGCTCCCTACTAGCGGGAGGCACAGATACGCAGTATTTT. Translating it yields CASSSLLAGGTDTQYF.

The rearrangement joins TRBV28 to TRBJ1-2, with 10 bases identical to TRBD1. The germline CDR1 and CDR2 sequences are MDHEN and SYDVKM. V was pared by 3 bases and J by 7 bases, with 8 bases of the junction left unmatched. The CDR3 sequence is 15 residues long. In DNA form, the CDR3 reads TGTGCCAGCAGTTTTATGGACAGGGGGTTAAGTGGCTACACCTTC. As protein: CASSFMDRGLSGYTF.

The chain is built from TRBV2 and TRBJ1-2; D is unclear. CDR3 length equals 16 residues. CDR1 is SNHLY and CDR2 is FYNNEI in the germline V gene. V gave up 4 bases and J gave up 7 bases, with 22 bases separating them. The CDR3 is CASSGTQIVTRSGYTF. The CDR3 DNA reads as TGTGCCAGCAGTGGTACGCAAATAGTCACCAGGTCTGGCTACACCTTC.

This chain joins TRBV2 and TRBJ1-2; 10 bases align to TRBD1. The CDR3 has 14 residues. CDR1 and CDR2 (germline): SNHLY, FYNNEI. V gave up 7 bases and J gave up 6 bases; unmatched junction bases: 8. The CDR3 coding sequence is TGTGCCAGCAACCTGGACAGGGGGGTCAATGGCTACACCTTC. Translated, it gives CASNLDRGVNGYTF.

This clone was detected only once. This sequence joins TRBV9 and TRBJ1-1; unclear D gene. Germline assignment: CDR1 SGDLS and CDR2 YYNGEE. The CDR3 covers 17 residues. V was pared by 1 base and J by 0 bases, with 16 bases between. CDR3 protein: CASSVSPGGLMNTEAFF. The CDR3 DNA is TGTGCCAGCAGCGTAAGTCCTGGCGGCCTCATGAACACTGAAGCTTTCTTT.

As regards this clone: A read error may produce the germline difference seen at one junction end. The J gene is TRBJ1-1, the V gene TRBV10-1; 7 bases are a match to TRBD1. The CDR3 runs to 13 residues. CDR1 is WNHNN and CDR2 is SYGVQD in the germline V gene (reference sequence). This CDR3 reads CASNLQGSTEAFF. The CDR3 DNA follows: TGTGCCAGCAATCTACAGGGGAGTACTGAAGCTTTCTTT.

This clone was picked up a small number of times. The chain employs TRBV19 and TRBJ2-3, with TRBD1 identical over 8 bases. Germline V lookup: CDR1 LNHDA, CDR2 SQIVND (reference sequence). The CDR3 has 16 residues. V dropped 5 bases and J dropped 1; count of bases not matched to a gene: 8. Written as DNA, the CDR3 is TGTGCCAGTAGTCCCGGGACAGGTCACGGCACAGATACGCAGTATTTT. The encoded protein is CASSPGTGHGTDTQYF.

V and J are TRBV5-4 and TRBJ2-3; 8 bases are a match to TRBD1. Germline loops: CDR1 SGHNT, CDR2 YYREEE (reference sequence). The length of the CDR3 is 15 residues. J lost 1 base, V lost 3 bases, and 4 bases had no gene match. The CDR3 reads CASSSGQGGTDTQYF. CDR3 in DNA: TGTGCCAGCAGCTCCGGACAGGGCGGCACAGATACGCAGTATTTT.

The CDR3 reads CASSVGGGTLGETQYF. The CDR3 bases are TGTGCCAGCAGCGTAGGGGGGGGGACCCTCGGGGAGACCCAGTACTTC. This rearrangement joins TRBV9 to TRBJ2-5, with 7 nucleotides matching TRBD2. This CDR3 is built from 16 residues. V shed 0 bases and J 5 bases; nucleotides not matched to a gene: 10. The germline V gene has CDR1 SGDLS and CDR2 YYNGEE.

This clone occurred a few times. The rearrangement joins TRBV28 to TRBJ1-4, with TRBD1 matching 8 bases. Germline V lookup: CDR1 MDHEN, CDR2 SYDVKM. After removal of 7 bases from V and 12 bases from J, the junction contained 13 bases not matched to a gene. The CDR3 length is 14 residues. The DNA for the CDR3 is TGTGCCAGCACGGATTGGACGACAGGGGTTGAACTGTTTTTT. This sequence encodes CASTDWTTGVELFF.

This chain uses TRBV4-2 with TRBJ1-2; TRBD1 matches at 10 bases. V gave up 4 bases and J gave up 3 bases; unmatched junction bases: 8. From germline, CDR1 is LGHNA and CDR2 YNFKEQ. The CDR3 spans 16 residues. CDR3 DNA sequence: TGTGCCAGCAGCCCTGACAGGGGGCGGACGGACTATGGCTACACCTTC. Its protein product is CASSPDRGRTDYGYTF.

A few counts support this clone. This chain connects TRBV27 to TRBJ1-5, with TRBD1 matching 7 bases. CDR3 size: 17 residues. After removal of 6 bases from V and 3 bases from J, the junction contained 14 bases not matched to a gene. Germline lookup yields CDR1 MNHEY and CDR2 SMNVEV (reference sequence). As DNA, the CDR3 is TGTGCCAGCAGGCGGGATTCACAGGGGTTAATCAATCAGCCCCAGCATTTT. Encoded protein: CASRRDSQGLINQPQHF.

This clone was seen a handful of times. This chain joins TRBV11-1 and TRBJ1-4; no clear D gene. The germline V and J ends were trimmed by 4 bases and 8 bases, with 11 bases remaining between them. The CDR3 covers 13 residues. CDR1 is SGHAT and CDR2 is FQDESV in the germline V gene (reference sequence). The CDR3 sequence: CASSSTGGEKLFF. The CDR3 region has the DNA TGTGCCAGCAGCTCCACCGGAGGCGAAAAACTGTTTTTT. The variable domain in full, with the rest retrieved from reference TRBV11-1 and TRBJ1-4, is EAEVAQSPRYKITEKSQAVAFWCDPISGHATLYWYRQILGQGPELLVQFQDESVVDDSQLPKDRFSAERLKGVDSTLKIQPAELGDSAMYLCASSSTGGEKLFFGSGTQLSVL.